The 12 T cell receptor beta chains presented below share a single source sample, sequenced in a study of T-cell memory formation after mild COVID-19. TCRdb called the 5' RACE reads again in MiXCR, with one record for every CDR3 protein. The data contain around 300,000 distinct CDR3 sequences, less than 9.5% of them singletons. The sample taken for sequencing was PBMCs or a T cell subset sorted from them (not recorded which). These receptors came from a man between 18 and 29 years old who had mild COVID-19 (a few samples of this study predate the infection). Cell type and time point are not known.

This clonotype was seen at least ten times. CDR3: CASSPQGSYNSPLHF. DNA for the CDR3: TGTGCCAGCAGTCCCCAGGGATCCTATAATTCACCCCTCCACTTT. The chain has TRBV12-3 or TRBV12-4 and TRBJ1-6; tentatively, D is TRBD1 (5 bases). The length of the CDR3 is 15 residues. V was pared by 5 bases and J by 1 base, with 9 bases between.

The table lists this clonotype with many counts. This chain links TRBV27 with TRBJ2-1; D is unresolved. V gave up 3 bases and J gave up 8 bases, with 11 bases separating them. The CDR3 covers 13 residues. Germline V CDR1 and CDR2: MNHEY, SMNVEV (reference sequence). For the CDR3, the DNA is TGTGCCAGCAGTTTGGGTCGGATTTATGAGCAGTTCTTC. It specifies CASSLGRIYEQFF.

This chain joins TRBV3-1 and TRBJ2-5; either TRBD1 or TRBD2 may supply D (6 bases each). Trimming took 3 bases from V and 5 from J, leaving 16 bases between them. The CDR3 runs to 15 residues. Germline values: CDR1 LGHDT, CDR2 YNNKEL (reference sequence). Written as DNA, the CDR3 is TGTGCCAGCAGCCATCTCGGAGGGGGAGAGGAGACCCAGTACTTC. Translation: CASSHLGGGEETQYF.

This rearrangement joins TRBV27 to TRBJ2-4; the D is unclear. Per the germline V gene, CDR1 is MNHEY and CDR2 is SMNVEV (reference sequence). This CDR3 contains 16 residues. V lost 4 bases, J lost 0 bases, and 13 bases lay in between. The CDR3 nucleotides read TGTGCCAGCAGTTCCCTAATTAAGGTAGCCAAAAACATTCAGTACTTC. Its translation is CASSSLIKVAKNIQYF.

Only a few counts were recorded for this clonotype. The J gene is TRBJ2-5, the V gene TRBV7-9; 7 nucleotides align to TRBD1. This CDR3 has 14 residues. Germline assignment: CDR1 SEHNR and CDR2 FQNEAQ (reference sequence). The junction had 3 bases not matched to a gene; V was cut back by 2 bases and J by 3 bases. CDR3 bases: TGTGCCAGCAGCTTATACGGGACAGAAGAGACCCAGTACTTC. Protein sequence: CASSLYGTEETQYF.

The gene calls are TRBV4-1 and TRBJ2-5; 8 bases fit TRBD2. Trimming at V came to 3 bases and at J to 5 bases, leaving 11 bases not matched to a gene. The germline V gene has CDR1 MGHRA and CDR2 YSYEKL. The CDR3 covers 16 residues. CDR3 amino acids: CASSQLTGTRGETQYF. CDR3 sequence (DNA): TGCGCCAGCAGCCAGCTAACCGGGACTAGGGGGGAGACCCAGTACTTC.

This clonotype was observed a few times. CDR3 region: CAWSTGFDEQFF. The CDR3 region has the DNA TGTGCCTGGAGTACGGGGTTCGATGAGCAGTTCTTC. This chain connects TRBV30 to TRBJ2-1, with TRBD2 as a possible D gene (5 bases). CDR1 is GTSNPN, CDR2 SVGIG, per germline (reference sequence). The CDR3 is 12 amino acids. Trimming removed 2 bases from V and 8 bases from J, with 10 bases in between.

This clonotype was recorded at least ten times. This chain connects TRBV4-2 to TRBJ2-7; 9 nucleotides align to TRBD1. Germline V CDR1 and CDR2: LGHNA, YNFKEQ. CDR3 length: 15 residues. J was trimmed by 5 bases and V by 1 base; bases with no gene match: 6. The DNA for the CDR3 is TGTGCCAGCAGCCAAGGGGACAGGGACACCCACGAGCAGTACTTC. It translates to CASSQGDRDTHEQYF.

The sample holds a few counts of this clonotype. The rearrangement joins TRBV12-3 or TRBV12-4 to TRBJ1-6, with D uncertain. Trimming shortened V by 2 bases and J by 10 bases, and 12 bases separated the two germline ends. CDR3 length: 14 residues. The CDR3 DNA reads TGTGCCAGCAGTTTACTTGCTAGGGAATCACCCCTCCACTTT. Its protein is CASSLLARESPLHF.

This clonotype was counted between two and nine times. The V call is TRBV7-9, the J call TRBJ1-6; the match to TRBD1 covers 11 bases. V shed 5 bases and J 9 bases; nucleotides not matched to a gene: 15. CDR1 is SEHNR, CDR2 FQNEAQ, per germline (reference sequence). This CDR3 is built from 18 residues. For the CDR3, the DNA is TGTGCCAGCAGCCCCCCCTCGGGGGACAGGGGGATAGGTTCACCCCTCCACTTT. Translated: CASSPPSGDRGIGSPLHF.

This chain connects TRBV3-1 to TRBJ2-1; the match to TRBD1 covers 10 bases. The germline V gene has CDR1 LGHDT and CDR2 YNNKEL (reference sequence). Trimming cost V 4 bases and J 9 bases; bases outside gene matches: 9. The CDR3 length is 15 residues. CDR3 sequence reads: CASSRGDRGVVEQFF. The CDR3, as DNA: TGTGCCAGCAGCCGGGGGGACAGGGGAGTGGTTGAGCAGTTCTTC.

This clonotype was detected only a few times. The rearrangement links TRBV18 to TRBJ2-7; D call uncertain. CDR3 length: 13 amino acids. The V gene lost 4 bases and the J gene lost 3 bases, with 10 bases spanning the gap. The germline gives CDR1 KGHSH, CDR2 LQKENI. CDR3 in DNA: TGTGCCAGCTCACTAGAACGGATCTACGAGCAGTACGTC. This translates into CASSLERIYEQYV.